This TCR beta chain was recorded in a study of shared clonotypes between healthy human individuals. Broader study findings: Clonotype sharing among donors was expected to depend on sequencing depth.

Germline V CDR1 and CDR2: MDHEN, SYDVKM. The CDR3 loop spans 15 amino acids. Trimming cost V 5 bases and J 6 bases; bases outside gene matches: 12. A word on this clone: Antigen: not known.

Per the original methods: ImmunoSEQ output lacked quality scores and full-length reads, limiting matched filtering. Sequencing used immunoSEQ multiplex PCR; TCRdb keeps in-frame clones, though not all of them. V, J and clone size derive from that table, while D and trimming were established from the DNA sequence. Of about 480,000 clones listed, approximately 79% were seen once; the top ten hold around 13%. Input material: PBMCs. The TCR was taken from a woman in her thirties or forties in good health. Some clones in this sample may be carry-over from other donors' samples. The V gene is TRBV28, the J gene TRBJ2-7; TRBD1 agrees at 8 bases. CDR3 amino acids: CASSTSSRGRVEQYF. The DNA for the CDR3 is TGTGCCAGCAGTACTAGCAGCAGGGGGCGGGTCGAGCAGTACTTC.